These T cell receptor beta chains were read from a single sample in a study of blood T cell repertoires in COVID-19. Sequencing used immunoSEQ multiplex PCR; TCRdb keeps in-frame clones, though not all of them. Here the sample spans some 350,000 clones, about 90% being singletons. Input material: peripheral blood. Receptor source: a man between 18 and 29 years old with active or convalescent COVID-19. The CDR3 runs from the conserved cysteine through the conserved F or W. Fields, in order: V gene, D gene, J gene, clone size, CDR3 length, CDR3 DNA, CDR3 protein. A D gene is named only where the DNA matches it firmly. Clone sizes are given selectively: once, few, many, or a class where the clone is expanded.

v_call: TRBV7-2; d_call: NA; j_call: TRBJ1-2; clone_size: NA; cdr3_length: 15; cdr3_nt: TGTGCCAGCAGCTTACCGCCACAGGGAAACTATGGCTACACCTTC; cdr3_aa: CASSLPPQGNYGYTF
v_call: TRBV19; d_call: NA; j_call: TRBJ1-5; clone_size: NA; cdr3_length: 12; cdr3_nt: TGTGCCAGTACGGCGGGGGCCCAGCCCCAGCATTTT; cdr3_aa: CASTAGAQPQHF
v_call: TRBV4-3; d_call: NA; j_call: TRBJ1-6; clone_size: NA; cdr3_length: 14; cdr3_nt: TGCGCCAGCAGCGGGACATACCCTCCTTCACCCCTCCACTTT; cdr3_aa: CASSGTYPPSPLHF
v_call: TRBV25-1; d_call: NA; j_call: TRBJ2-1; clone_size: NA; cdr3_length: 12; cdr3_nt: TGTGCCAGCAGGGATCAGGATGATGAGCAGTTCTTC; cdr3_aa: CASRDQDDEQFF
v_call: TRBV5-6; d_call: TRBD1; j_call: TRBJ1-3; clone_size: NA; cdr3_length: 16; cdr3_nt: TGTGCCAGCAGCTTCAGGGGGCTCTTGTATGGAAACACCATATATTTT; cdr3_aa: CASSFRGLLYGNTIYF
v_call: TRBV5-1; d_call: TRBD2; j_call: TRBJ2-3; clone_size: NA; cdr3_length: 15; cdr3_nt: TGCGCCAGCAGCTTGAGCGGGATAGGTTCAGATACGCAGTATTTT; cdr3_aa: CASSLSGIGSDTQYF
v_call: TRBV30; d_call: NA; j_call: TRBJ1-5; clone_size: NA; cdr3_length: 13; cdr3_nt: TGTGCCTGGAGTACGGGGGGCGGGCAGCCCCAGCATTTT; cdr3_aa: CAWSTGGGQPQHF
v_call: TRBV9; d_call: TRBD2; j_call: TRBJ2-7; clone_size: NA; cdr3_length: 15; cdr3_nt: TGTGCCAGCAGCGTAGGGTTAGCGGGAACCTACGAGCAGTACTTC; cdr3_aa: CASSVGLAGTYEQYF
v_call: TRBV7-3; d_call: NA; j_call: TRBJ2-1; clone_size: NA; cdr3_length: 15; cdr3_nt: TGTGCCAGCAGTCCGGCCTGGAGCTCCTACAATGAGCAGTTCTTC; cdr3_aa: CASSPAWSSYNEQFF
v_call: TRBV4-3; d_call: NA; j_call: TRBJ1-6; clone_size: NA; cdr3_length: 19; cdr3_nt: TGCGCCAGCAGCTCGAAAACGGGGATGTCCAGCCCATCAGGTTCACCCCTCCACTTT; cdr3_aa: CASSSKTGMSSPSGSPLHF
v_call: TRBV12-3/TRBV12-4; d_call: NA; j_call: TRBJ2-1; clone_size: NA; cdr3_length: 11; cdr3_nt: TGTGCCAGCGGACTTAGCCCAACGGAGTTCTTC; cdr3_aa: CASGLSPTEFF
v_call: TRBV6-5; d_call: NA; j_call: TRBJ1-2; clone_size: NA; cdr3_length: 13; cdr3_nt: TGTGCCAGCAGCCGTCGACAGAACTATGGCTACACCTTC; cdr3_aa: CASSRRQNYGYTF
v_call: TRBV11-2; d_call: NA; j_call: TRBJ2-7; clone_size: NA; cdr3_length: 11; cdr3_nt: TGTGCCAGCAGCTTAGGAGTCGAGCAGTACTTC; cdr3_aa: CASSLGVEQYF
v_call: TRBV28; d_call: NA; j_call: TRBJ1-2; clone_size: NA; cdr3_length: 13; cdr3_nt: TGTGCCAGCAATGTGGGGGCGCCCTATGGCTACACCTTC; cdr3_aa: CASNVGAPYGYTF
v_call: TRBV10-3; d_call: NA; j_call: TRBJ1-5; clone_size: NA; cdr3_length: 15; cdr3_nt: TGTGCCATCAGGGAGGCGGGGGGGGCGGATCAGCCCCAGCATTTT; cdr3_aa: CAIREAGGADQPQHF
v_call: TRBV6-5; d_call: TRBD1; j_call: TRBJ1-5; clone_size: NA; cdr3_length: 15; cdr3_nt: TGTGCCAGCAGTTCGGGACAGCACCAGAATCAGCCCCAGCATTTT; cdr3_aa: CASSSGQHQNQPQHF
v_call: TRBV27; d_call: TRBD2; j_call: TRBJ2-5; clone_size: NA; cdr3_length: 18; cdr3_nt: TGTGCCAGCAGTTTACACACCACTAGCGGGAGGGCCCAAGAGACCCAGTACTTC; cdr3_aa: CASSLHTTSGRAQETQYF
v_call: TRBV11-2; d_call: NA; j_call: TRBJ1-1; clone_size: once; cdr3_length: 15; cdr3_nt: TGTGCCAGCAGCTTAGTCCCTTATTTGAACACTGAAGCTTTCTTT; cdr3_aa: CASSLVPYLNTEAFF
v_call: TRBV7-8; d_call: NA; j_call: TRBJ1-2; clone_size: NA; cdr3_length: 13; cdr3_nt: TGTGCCAGCAGCTTTCGGACTCTGGAGGGCTACACCTTC; cdr3_aa: CASSFRTLEGYTF
v_call: TRBV18; d_call: TRBD1; j_call: TRBJ1-4; clone_size: NA; cdr3_length: 15; cdr3_nt: TGTGCCAGCTCATCAGGTCAGGGGGCTAATGAAAAACTGTTTTTT; cdr3_aa: CASSSGQGANEKLFF
v_call: TRBV24-1; d_call: NA; j_call: TRBJ2-7; clone_size: NA; cdr3_length: 13; cdr3_nt: TGTGCCACCAGTGATTCGAGGGTAAACGAGCAGTACTTC; cdr3_aa: CATSDSRVNEQYF
v_call: TRBV5-6; d_call: NA; j_call: TRBJ2-2; clone_size: NA; cdr3_length: 13; cdr3_nt: TGTGCCAGCAGAATCGGGGAGGCCGGGGAGCTGTTTTTT; cdr3_aa: CASRIGEAGELFF
v_call: TRBV5-1; d_call: NA; j_call: TRBJ1-5; clone_size: few; cdr3_length: 14; cdr3_nt: TGCGCCAGCAGCATTAGGGGGGGAAATCAGCCCCAGCATTTT; cdr3_aa: CASSIRGGNQPQHF
v_call: TRBV5-1; d_call: TRBD2; j_call: TRBJ2-2; clone_size: NA; cdr3_length: 16; cdr3_nt: TGCGCCAGCAGCTTGGACCAGCGGGGGGGCCCCGGGGAGCTGTTTTTT; cdr3_aa: CASSLDQRGGPGELFF
v_call: TRBV9; d_call: TRBD2; j_call: TRBJ2-3; clone_size: NA; cdr3_length: 17; cdr3_nt: TGTGCCAGCAGCCAGTACCTAGCGGGGGGTAGGGCAGATACGCAGTATTTT; cdr3_aa: CASSQYLAGGRADTQYF
v_call: TRBV6-2/TRBV6-3; d_call: NA; j_call: TRBJ1-4; clone_size: NA; cdr3_length: 14; cdr3_nt: TGTGCCAGCAGTGGGGCAGCCGGCGGTGAAAAACTGTTTTTT; cdr3_aa: CASSGAAGGEKLFF
v_call: TRBV7-3; d_call: NA; j_call: TRBJ1-1; clone_size: NA; cdr3_length: 14; cdr3_nt: TGTGCCAGCAATCCAACCGGGGGTGGCACTGAAGCTTTCTTT; cdr3_aa: CASNPTGGGTEAFF
v_call: TRBV29-1; d_call: TRBD2; j_call: TRBJ2-4; clone_size: NA; cdr3_length: 14; cdr3_nt: TGCAGCGTCACAGGTAGCGGGTTCGAAAACATTCAGTACTTC; cdr3_aa: CSVTGSGFENIQYF